The T cell receptor (beta chain) under discussion was sequenced for a study of T cells in Graves' hyperthyroidism and ophthalmopathy. Investigators excluded patients with uncontrolled infection, other autoimmune disease, pregnancy or lactation. Orbital computed tomography and thyroid ultrasound, together with serum TRAb and thyroxine and clinical symptoms, were used for diagnoses. The CDR3 covers 15 residues. V was clipped by 6 bases and J by 2 bases; unmatched bases: 3. CDR1 SGHTA and CDR2 FQGNSA come from the germline V gene. Amplified TCR beta CDR3 regions came from RNA transcripts. HTBI primers were employed in a first-round RT-PCR of the TCR CDR3. TCRdb recomputed calls from the multiplex PCR reads with MiXCR, one row per CDR3 protein. The table shows just over 550,000 distinct CDR3 sequences, with roughly 46% occurring only once.

This chain links TRBV7-2 with TRBJ2-5; 13 nucleotides align to TRBD2. The sequenced material came from peripheral blood or thyroid tissue (not recorded which). The sequence came from a woman aged 18-35 years with Graves' hyperthyroidism. The CDR3 DNA reads as TGTGCCAGCAGGGCGGGACTAGCGGGGCAAGAGACCCAGTACTTC. Its translation: CASRAGLAGQETQYF.